This is a list of T cell receptor beta chains from one sample in a study of CD8 T cells in Susac syndrome. TCRdb reprocessed the immunoSEQ multiplex PCR reads with MiXCR, giving one entry per CDR3 protein. The sample records 150,000 to 250,000 distinct CDR3 sequences, 90% to 95% being singletons. Source material: CD4+ T cells from PBMCs. The receptors derive from a human donor with multiple sclerosis. CDR3s include the opening cysteine and the closing phenylalanine or tryptophan. Each record gives: J gene, V gene, D gene, clone size, CDR3 DNA, CDR3 protein. D genes are given only for firm matches. The size entry is marked missing in some rows and otherwise reads once, few, many or a size class.

TRBJ1-2	TRBV30	NA	NA	TGTGCCTGGAGTGTACAGGGAGTGAGTGGCTACACCTTC	CAWSVQGVSGYTF
TRBJ2-2	TRBV4-2	NA	NA	TGTGCCAGCAGCCAAGTCCAGCGGGCCAGAGGGGAAACCGGGGAGCTGTTTTTT	CASSQVQRARGETGELFF
TRBJ1-5	TRBV30	TRBD1	NA	TGTGCCTGGAGTGGACAGGGGGCGGGTCAGCCCCAGCATTTT	CAWSGQGAGQPQHF
TRBJ1-5	TRBV30	NA	NA	TGTGCCTGGAGGTCCAGGGCCGGGGATCAGCCCCAGCATTTT	CAWRSRAGDQPQHF
TRBJ2-6	TRBV5-1	NA	NA	TGCGCCAGCAGCTTTACAGGCAGCTCTGGGGCCAACGTCCTGACTTTC	CASSFTGSSGANVLTF
TRBJ1-1	TRBV5-4	NA	NA	TGTGCCAGCAGCAAAGGCTTCCTGAACACTGAAGCTTTCTTT	CASSKGFLNTEAFF
TRBJ2-5	TRBV2	TRBD1	once	TGTGCCAGCAGTCGGGACAGAGAAGAGACCCAGTACTTC	CASSRDREETQYF
TRBJ2-3	TRBV7-9	TRBD2	NA	TGTGCCAGCAGCCCCTGGACTAGCGGGAGTTCGGATACGCAGTATTTT	CASSPWTSGSSDTQYF
TRBJ2-1	TRBV10-3	TRBD2	NA	TGTGCCATCAGGGATAGCGGGAGGGCCATTGAGCAGTTCTTC	CAIRDSGRAIEQFF
TRBJ2-1	TRBV7-9	NA	NA	TGTGCCAGCAGCCCTGGGCAGGGGCTCCCCAATGAGCAGTTCTTC	CASSPGQGLPNEQFF
TRBJ2-6	TRBV20-1	NA	NA	TGCAGTGCGCGGGACGGACAAAGCTCTGGGGCCAACGTCCTGACTTTC	CSARDGQSSGANVLTF
TRBJ1-3	TRBV30	NA	once	TGTGCCTGGAGTGTCCGAGGAAACACCATATATTTT	CAWSVRGNTIYF
TRBJ2-3	TRBV5-4	NA	NA	TGTGCCAGCAGCTCGATTGGGGACAGCACAGATACGCAGTATTTT	CASSSIGDSTDTQYF
TRBJ2-1	TRBV20-1	NA	NA	TGCAGTGCTAGAGCGGAGGACCAGGGGCACAATGAGCAGTTCTTC	CSARAEDQGHNEQFF
TRBJ2-3	TRBV18	TRBD1	NA	TGTGCCAGCTCCCAAAGCGCGACCGGGACAGGGGTCACAGATACGCAGTATTTT	CASSQSATGTGVTDTQYF
TRBJ2-2	TRBV30	NA	few	TGTGCCCAAACGAAAGGCAGTACCAACACCGGGGAGCTGTTTTTT	CAQTKGSTNTGELFF
TRBJ2-2	TRBV5-6	NA	once	TGTGCCAGCAGCTTGGCCCCTGGGGGAACGAACACCGGGGAGCTGTTTTTT	CASSLAPGGTNTGELFF
TRBJ1-1	TRBV30	NA	NA	TGTGCCTGGAGGGGGAGGGCCGGAGGCACTGAAGCTTTCTTT	CAWRGRAGGTEAFF
TRBJ2-2	TRBV30	TRBD2	once	TGTGCCTGGACTAGCGGGATTGTCACCGGGGAGCTGTTTTTT	CAWTSGIVTGELFF
TRBJ2-7	TRBV29-1	TRBD1	once	TGCAGCGTTGAAACCCAAGGACAGGTAGAGCAGTACTTC	CSVETQGQVEQYF
TRBJ1-1	TRBV20-1	NA	once	TGCAGTGCTAGAGTCCCACAGGCGGAAGCTTTCTTT	CSARVPQAEAFF
TRBJ1-2	TRBV29-1	TRBD1	NA	TGCAGCGAGTCAGGGGGGCTTAACTATGGCTACACCTTC	CSESGGLNYGYTF
TRBJ2-7	TRBV9	NA	NA	TGTGCCAGCAGCGTAGGTCTCAGCCGGACAGCTTACGAGCAGTACTTC	CASSVGLSRTAYEQYF
TRBJ2-7	TRBV23-1	TRBD1	NA	TGCGCCAGCGGCCTGGACGGACAGGGCTCCTACGAGCAGTACTTC	CASGLDGQGSYEQYF
TRBJ2-4	TRBV28	NA	NA	TGTGCCAGCAGTTTGCCCCCGATTGTAGCCAAAAACATTCAGTACTTC	CASSLPPIVAKNIQYF
TRBJ2-5	TRBV30	NA	NA	TGTGCCTGGAGTTTGGGCCTGCTCGGGGCCCAGTACTTC	CAWSLGLLGAQYF
TRBJ2-1	TRBV7-2	NA	NA	TGTGCCAGCAGTCTAGGGGGATTAGGGAATGAGCAGTTCTTC	CASSLGGLGNEQFF
TRBJ2-2	TRBV30	NA	NA	TGTGCCTGGAACGTGTTCAACACCGGGGAGCTGTTTTTT	CAWNVFNTGELFF
TRBJ2-3	TRBV20-1	TRBD2	NA	TGCAGTGCTAAACTAGCGGGAGTGGATACGCAGTATTTT	CSAKLAGVDTQYF
TRBJ1-4	TRBV30	NA	once	TGTGCCTGGAGTGTATGGCTCACGGAAAAACTGTTTTTT	CAWSVWLTEKLFF
TRBJ1-3	TRBV9	NA	NA	TGTGCCAGCAGCGTAGATCAGTTCTCTGGAAACACCATATATTTT	CASSVDQFSGNTIYF
TRBJ2-7	TRBV20-1	TRBD2	NA	TGCAGTGCTAGGGGAGGGACTAGCGGGTCGTACGAGCAGTACTTC	CSARGGTSGSYEQYF
TRBJ2-7	TRBV7-9	TRBD1	NA	TGTGCCAGCAGCCACAAGGACAGGGACCTCTACGAGCAGTACTTC	CASSHKDRDLYEQYF
TRBJ2-5	TRBV2	TRBD2	NA	TGTGCCAGCAGTGGGCGGGGGTACCAAGAGACCCAGTACTTC	CASSGRGYQETQYF
TRBJ2-3	TRBV20-1	NA	NA	TGCAGTGCTAGAGATCCCGTTACGCAGTATTTT	CSARDPVTQYF
TRBJ1-5	TRBV12-3/TRBV12-4	TRBD1	once	TGTGCCAGCAGGCGTCAACAGGGGTTTAATCAGCCCCAGCATTTT	CASRRQQGFNQPQHF
TRBJ1-1	TRBV19	NA	NA	TGTGCCAGTAGTATAGGGAGTAACACTGAAGCTTTCTTT	CASSIGSNTEAFF
TRBJ2-6	TRBV4-2	NA	NA	TGTGCCAGCAGCCAAGAGATGTACAGGTGGACCTCTGGGGCCAACGTCCTGACTTTC	CASSQEMYRWTSGANVLTF
TRBJ2-3	TRBV24-1	TRBD2	NA	TGTGCCACCGGAGAGGCGGGAGTGTCAGATACGCAGTATTTT	CATGEAGVSDTQYF
TRBJ2-6	TRBV3-1	NA	once	TGTGCCAGCGGAACACGGGCTGGGGCCAACGTCCTGACTTTC	CASGTRAGANVLTF
TRBJ1-2	TRBV7-9	NA	NA	TGTGCCAGCACTGACCAGGGGTACTATGGCTACACCTTC	CASTDQGYYGYTF
TRBJ1-2	TRBV5-1	TRBD1	NA	TGCGCCAGCAGCTGGTTAGACAGGGACGGCTACACCTTC	CASSWLDRDGYTF
TRBJ2-1	TRBV9	NA	NA	TGTGCCAGCAGCAAATATCAGGGGGAGCAGTTCTTC	CASSKYQGEQFF
TRBJ1-1	TRBV3-1	NA	NA	TGTGCCAGCAGCCAAGGAGGAAGGAGCACTGAAGCTTTCTTT	CASSQGGRSTEAFF
TRBJ2-2	TRBV23-1	NA	NA	TGCGCCAGCAGGCAGGGAGATGGCACCGGGGAGCTGTTTTTT	CASRQGDGTGELFF